One T cell receptor (beta chain) is described in this entry. Random hexamers were used to reverse transcribe an amount of roughly 0.5 to 1 ug RNA. TCRdb used MiXCR to reprocess the immunoSEQ multiplex PCR reads, holding one entry per CDR3 protein. The sample lists about 200,000 distinct CDR3 sequences, 95% occurring once. The data belong to a study of CD8 T cells in Susac syndrome. The multiple sclerosis control group consisted of treatment-naive patients whose relapsing-remitting disease, which was either stable or active, fulfilled revised McDonald criteria. This CDR3 is 14 amino acids long. Germline assignment: CDR1 MNHEY and CDR2 SVGEGT. Between the trimmed V and J ends, which lost 2 bases and 7 bases, there was a span of 14 bases.

The V call is TRBV6-2 or TRBV6-3, the J call TRBJ1-2, with D perhaps matching TRBD1 (5 bases). The clonotype originates from a human donor with multiple sclerosis. The sequenced material came from CD4+ T cells from PBMCs. The CDR3 is CASSYGFQGTGYTF. The DNA of the CDR3 is TGTGCCAGCAGTTACGGATTCCAGGGAACTGGCTACACCTTC.